What follows are 14 T cell receptor beta chains derived from one specimen sequenced in a study of TET2 disruption in CD19-targeted CAR T cells. Method: immunoSEQ multiplex PCR; TCRdb's copy keeps in-frame clones and lacks some. The sample totals under 30,000 clones; its top ten clones hold 1.9%. For these receptors, no antigen is known. Treatment described: autologous CTL019 cells: CD19 CAR with 4-1BB and CD3 zeta domains. This specimen consisted of CD8- CAR+ T cells sorted from cultured blood T cells, obtained for CD19 CAR T cell therapy. Subset denoted: CD8-negative CAR-positive T cells from the infusion product. These receptors all come from a man between 65 and 80 years old with chronic lymphocytic leukemia.

A remark on this clone: Germline and junction disagree at one end, which may indicate a read error. The CDR3 end lies 3 residues beyond the end of the read and is filled in from the germline J gene. This chain links TRBV2 with TRBJ1-2; D not resolved. The CDR3 contains 13 residues. Per germline, CDR1 SNHLY and CDR2 FYNNEI. The CDR3 is CAVSETPNYGYTF. The covered CDR3 bases are TGTGCCGTCTCGGAAACCCCTAACTATGGT.

Notes on this clone: Relative to the germline gene, one junction end is altered; a read error may explain this. The missing CDR3 end, 3 residues past where the read stops, is filled in from the germline J gene. The chain joins TRBV4-2 to TRBJ1-2; D is perhaps TRBD1 (5 bases). The CDR3 has 14 amino acids. Germline V gene lookup returns CDR1 LGHNA and CDR2 YNFKEQ. Partial CDR3 DNA: TGCGCCAGCAGCCAAGATGTTGAGAGGGGTGGC. This encodes CASSQDVERGG. The full CDR3 reads CASSQDVERGGYTF.

Worth noting for this clone: The read ends 3 residues early relative to the CDR3; the germline J gene fills the gap. The gene calls are TRBV11-2 and TRBJ2-3, with D unclear. The CDR3 runs 13 residues. V lost 1 base, J lost 5 bases, and 7 bases lay in between. CDR1 and CDR2 from the germline V gene are SGHAT and FQNNGV. The CDR3 protein is CASSLVSGDTQYF. Incomplete CDR3 DNA: TGTGCCAGCAGCTTAGTCTCCGGAGATACG.

Worth noting for this clone: The read terminates 3 residues before the CDR3 end, so the remaining end is supplied by the germline J gene. The J gene is TRBJ2-7, the V gene TRBV9, with D possibly matching TRBD2 (6 bases). The germline gives CDR1 SGDLS, CDR2 YYNGEE. This CDR3 region has 16 residues. V was trimmed by 3 bases and J by 5 bases, leaving 21 bases between them. The CDR3 region is CASSGAAGIIVNEQYF. The CDR3 bases that were read are TGTGCCAGCAGCGGAGCGGCGGGGATCATTGTGAACGAG.

About this clone itself: Coverage ceases 3 residues before the CDR3 finishes, and the germline J gene fills in the end. The genes are TRBV5-1 and TRBJ2-3; 8 positions agree with TRBD1. This CDR3 region has 16 residues. From germline, CDR1 is SGHRS and CDR2 YFSETQ. V lost 4 bases, J lost 0 bases, and 7 bases stayed unmatched. The CDR3 bases that were read are TGCGCCAGCAGCCTGCAGGGGGCCATTAGCACAGATACG. It codes for CASSLQGAISTDT. The entire CDR3 reads CASSLQGAISTDTQYF.

With respect to this clone: The sequence runs out 3 residues before the end of the CDR3; the remainder is reconstructed from the germline J gene. The chain is built from TRBV2 and TRBJ2-4; D may correspond to TRBD1 or TRBD2 (6 bases each). Germline V lookup: CDR1 SNHLY, CDR2 FYNNEI. The CDR3 is 15 amino acids. The CDR3 bases that were read are TGTGCCAGCAGACCCACAACAGGGAGGCATCAGCCT. This translates into CASRPTTGRHQP. The CDR3 as a whole reads CASRPTTGRHQPQYF.

Regarding this clone: With the read ending 3 residues before the CDR3 end, the germline J gene is used to fill in that end. This sequence joins TRBV20-1 and TRBJ1-1; 8 bases fit TRBD1. The CDR3 is made up of 14 amino acids. After removal of 6 bases from V and 1 base from J, the junction contained 7 bases not matched to a gene. CDR1 and CDR2 (germline): DFQATT, SNEGSKA (reference sequence). The CDR3 bases that were read are TGCAGTGCGTACCAGGGGGCCTCGAACACTGAA. It translates to CSAYQGASNTE. The whole CDR3 region reads CSAYQGASNTEAFF.

Worth noting for this clone: The CDR3 end is not reached by the read, which stops 3 residues before it; the germline J gene fills it in. This chain joins TRBV18 and TRBJ1-1; D may be TRBD1 (6 bases). CDR3 length: 14 amino acids. The V end lost 4 bases, the J end lost 1 base, and 10 bases lay between the germline ends. Germline CDR1 and CDR2: KGHSH and LQKENI. CDR3: CASSLGQTNTEAFF. The DNA read from the CDR3 is TGTGCCAGCTCACTCGGACAGACGAACACTGAA. Combining the CDR3 with reference TRBV18 and TRBJ1-1 gives the whole variable domain NAGVMQNPRHLVRRRGQEARLRCSPMKGHSHVYWYRQLPEEGLKFMVYLQKENIIDESGMPKERFSAEFPKEGPSILRIQQVVRGDSAAYFCASSLGQTNTEAFFGQGTRLTVV.

The CDR3 DNA, read in part, is TGTGCCTGGAGCCCTGGGACAGGGTCCTACTACGAG. Amino acids: CAWSPGTGSYYE. The full CDR3 reads CAWSPGTGSYYEQYF. The chain joins TRBV30 to TRBJ2-7; 9 bases agree with TRBD1. The CDR3 end falls 3 residues outside the read, so it is completed with the germline J gene. Germline CDR1 and CDR2: GTSNPN and SVGIG (reference sequence). This CDR3 contains 15 residues. J gave up 3 bases and V 3 bases, and 9 bases lay outside the gene matches. Looking up the rest from reference TRBV30 and TRBJ2-7 gives the full variable domain: SQTIHQWPATLVQPVGSPLSLECTVEGTSNPNLYWYRQAAGRGLQLLFYSVGIGQISSEVPQNLSASRPQDRQFILSSKKLLLSDSGFYLCAWSPGTGSYYEQYFGPGTRLTVT.

Worth noting for this clone: The read finishes 3 residues shy of the CDR3 end, and the germline J gene is used to complete it. The rearrangement uses TRBV5-4 and TRBJ2-7, with 11 bases that match TRBD2. This CDR3 region has 15 residues. The V gene end was trimmed by 4 bases and the J gene end by 2 bases; junction bases not matched to a gene: 5. Germline V lookup: CDR1 SGHNT, CDR2 YYREEE (reference sequence). The CDR3 reads CASSSSGGVAYEQYF. The DNA read from the CDR3 is TGTGCCAGCAGCAGTAGCGGGGGGGTAGCCTACGAG.

For this clone: The sequence runs out 3 residues before the end of the CDR3; the remainder is reconstructed from the germline J gene. V gene TRBV5-1 combines with J gene TRBJ2-3; 7 nucleotides align to TRBD1. Germline values: CDR1 SGHRS, CDR2 YFSETQ. This CDR3 spans 17 amino acids. V shed 4 bases, J shed 4 bases, and the junction held 15 bases outside the gene matches. The covered CDR3 bases are TGCGCCAGCAGCCCACGACAGGGACCCTCTGGCGCAGATACG. This gives the protein CASSPRQGPSGADT. The entire CDR3 sequence reads CASSPRQGPSGADTQYF.

Concerning this clone itself: The sequenced fragment ends 3 residues before the CDR3 boundary, so the rest is inferred from the germline J gene. The genes are TRBV10-3 and TRBJ2-7; 7 nucleotides agree with TRBD1. The CDR3 has 13 amino acids. V lost 3 bases to trimming and J lost 3 bases; unmatched junction nucleotides: 2. Germline CDR1 and CDR2: ENHRY and SYGVKD. CDR3 protein: CAISDGDSYEQYF. Partial CDR3 DNA: TGTGCCATCAGTGACGGGGACAGCTACGAG.

CDR3 DNA (partial): TGTGCTAGTGGTTTGGTCGGTTACGAG. It translates to CASGLVGYE. The entire CDR3 protein reads CASGLVGYEQYF. The rearrangement links TRBV12-5 to TRBJ2-7, with D unclear. The read halts 3 residues ahead of the CDR3 end, with the missing end drawn from the germline J gene. The CDR3 sequence is 12 residues long. V was cut by 0 bases and J by 4 bases, with 4 bases left in between. The germline gives CDR1 LGHNT, CDR2 FRNRAP. The complete variable domain, with remaining parts taken from reference TRBV12-5 and TRBJ2-7, reads DARVTQTPRHKVTEMGQEVTMRCQPILGHNTVFWYRQTMMQGLELLAYFRNRAPLDDSGMPKDRFSAEMPDATLATLKIQPSEPRDSAVYFCASGLVGYEQYFGPGTRLTVT.

Turning to this clone: The CDR3 end lies 3 residues beyond the end of the read and is filled in from the germline J gene. The V gene is TRBV5-1, the J gene TRBJ1-2; D perhaps matches TRBD1 (6 bases). CDR1 SGHRS and CDR2 YFSETQ come from the germline V gene. The CDR3 is made up of 16 amino acids. The covered CDR3 bases are TGCGCCAGCAGCTTGGGTGACTTGGGGGCTCACGAGACC. Protein sequence: CASSLGDLGAHET. The CDR3 in its entirety is CASSLGDLGAHETYTF. Variable domain in full (rest from reference TRBV5-1 and TRBJ1-2): KAGVTQTPRYLIKTRGQQVTLSCSPISGHRSVSWYQQTPGQGLQFLFEYFSETQRNKGNFPGRFSGRQFSNSRSEMNVSTLELGDSALYLCASSLGDLGAHETYTFGSGTRLTVV.